Described below is a single T cell receptor (beta chain) sequence and its context. Its antigen remains undetermined. There are no base qualities to consult, and no much larger clone falls within one base. The data belong to a study of CD8 T cells in ankylosing spondylitis (dated by TCRdb to about 2017). At the level of the whole study: To find TCR variants linked to disease, the study profiled T cell receptor beta repertoires in ankylosing spondylitis patients and healthy donors. The full study cohort comprised approximately 23 ankylosing spondylitis patients and over a hundred healthy donors. Samples of peripheral blood were taken, and for ankylosing spondylitis patients, synovial fluid was collected as well. Paper-wide results and their limitations: Significant enrichment of the disease-linked clones was reported in matched synovial fluid samples from ankylosing spondylitis patients. Some motif variants had previously been reported in the synovial fluid and blood of reactive arthritis patients, which suggests shared mechanisms of disease initiation. A CD8+ phenotype was shown by the disease-linked clones, which were found at relatively low frequencies in peripheral blood. Blood from ankylosing spondylitis patients appeared to be characterized by a TCR beta motif composed of about 8 highly homologous amino acid variants.

Via the germline V gene, CDR1 is ENHRY and CDR2 SYGVKD. Trimming leaves V shorter by 0 bases and J shorter by 3 bases, with the junction holding 3 bases beyond the gene matches. Including the terminal cysteine and phenylalanine, the CDR3 comprises 15 residues. Solely the CDR3 DNA is kept, with 45 bases framed from the first base. Sequencing was performed on an Illumina HiSeq 2500. TCR beta libraries were prepared by quantitative 5'-RACE with molecular barcodes. As for how the authors treated the data: A new computational method based on a probabilistic model of VDJ rearrangement was used to identify disease-linked TCR variants. TCRdb's own reprocessing of the public reads used fastp at Q25 and MiXCR and kept productive beta chains. Every entry covers one CDR3 protein and lists the most common genes and DNA from its rows. It is TCRdb's table, rather than the study itself, that gives the V and J calls and clone size. This sample has about 90,000 distinct CDR3 sequences in its table, and under 30% of those were observed once. 45% to 65% of the sample belongs to the ten largest clones.

This receptor chain uses TRBV10-3 and TRBJ2-5; 8 of the junction bases match TRBD1. Input material: blood, either unsorted or a sorted T cell fraction (not recorded which). The receptor was isolated from a male donor with ankylosing spondylitis or in good health (not recorded which). The DNA sequence follows: TGTGCCATCAGTGAGTCCCCGACAGGGGAAGAGACCCAGTACTTC. Its translation reads: CAISESPTGEETQYF.